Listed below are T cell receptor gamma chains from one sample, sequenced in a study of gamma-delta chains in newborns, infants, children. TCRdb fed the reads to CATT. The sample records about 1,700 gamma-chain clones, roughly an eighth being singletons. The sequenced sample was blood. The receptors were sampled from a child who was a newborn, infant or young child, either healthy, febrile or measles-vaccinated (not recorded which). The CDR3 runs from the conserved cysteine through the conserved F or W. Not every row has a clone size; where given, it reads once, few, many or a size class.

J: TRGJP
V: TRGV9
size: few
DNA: TGTGCCTTGTGGGAGATCCCAGAGTTGGGCAAAAAAATCAAGGTATTT
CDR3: CALWEIPELGKKIKVF

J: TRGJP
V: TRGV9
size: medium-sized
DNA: TGTGCCTTGTGGGAGCTTCAAGAGTTGGGCAAAAAAATCAAGGTATTT
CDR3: CALWELQELGKKIKVF

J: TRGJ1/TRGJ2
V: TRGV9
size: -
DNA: TGTGCCTTGTGGGTAAAGGGGAAGAAACTCTTT
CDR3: CALWVKGKKLF

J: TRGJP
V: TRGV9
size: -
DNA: TGTGCCTTGTGGGAGGTGCAAGGTTTGAAAGGGTTGGGCAAAAAAATCAAGGTATTT
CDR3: CALWEVQGLKGLGKKIKVF

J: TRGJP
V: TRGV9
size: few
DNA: TGTGCCTTGTGGGAGGTGCAAATAGAGTTGGGCAAAAAAATCAAGGTATTT
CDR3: CALWEVQIELGKKIKVF

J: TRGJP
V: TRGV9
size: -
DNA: TGTGCCTTGTGGGAGGAATTCAAAGAGTTGGGCAAAAAAATCAAGGTATTT
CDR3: CALWEEFKELGKKIKVF

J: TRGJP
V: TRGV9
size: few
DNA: TGTGCCTTGTGGGACGCCTTACAAGAGTTGGGCGAAAAAATCAAGGTATTT
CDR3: CALWDALQELGEKIKVF

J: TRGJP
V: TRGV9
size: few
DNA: TGTGCCTTGTGGGTGGTGCAATCGTTGGGCAAAAAAATCAAGGTATTT
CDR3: CALWVVQSLGKKIKVF

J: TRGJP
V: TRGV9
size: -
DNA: TGCGCCTTGTGGGAGAACCGAAGGGAGTTGGGCAAAAAAATCAAGGTATTT
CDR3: CALWENRRELGKKIKVF

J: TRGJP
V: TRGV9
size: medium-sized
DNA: TGTGCCTTGTGGGAGGAGTTGGGCAAAAAAATCAAGGTATTT
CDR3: CALWEELGKKIKVF

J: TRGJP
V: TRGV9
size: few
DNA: TGTGCCTTGTGGGCCAGAGAGTTGGGCAAAAAAATCAAGGTATTT
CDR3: CALWARELGKKIKVF

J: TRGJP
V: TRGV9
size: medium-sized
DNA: TGTGCCTTGTGGGAGGTAGAGCAAGAGTTGGGCAAAAAAATCAAGGTATTT
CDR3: CALWEVEQELGKKIKVF

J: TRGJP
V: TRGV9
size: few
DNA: TGTGCCTTGTGGGAGGCCAACCAAGAGTTGGGCAAAAAAATCAAGGTATTT
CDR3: CALWEANQELGKKIKVF

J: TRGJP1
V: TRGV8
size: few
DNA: TGTGCCACCTGGGATAGACGGGGTTGGTTCAAGATATTT
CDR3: CATWDRRGWFKIF

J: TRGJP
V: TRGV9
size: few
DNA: TGTGCCTTGTGGGAGTCAATACAAGAGTTGGGCAAAAAAATCAAGGTATTT
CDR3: CALWESIQELGKKIKVF

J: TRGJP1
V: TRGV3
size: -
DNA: TGTGCCACCTGGGACTCTGGTTGGTTCAGGATATTT
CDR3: CATWDSGWFRIF

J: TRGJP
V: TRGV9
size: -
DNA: TGTGCCTTGTGGGAGGTGCAAGGGAGCCAAGAGGTGGGCAAAAAAATAAAGGTATTT
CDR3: CALWEVQGSQEVGKKIKVF

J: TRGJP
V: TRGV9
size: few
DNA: TGTGCCTTGTGGGAGGTGAAACGGCGAGAGTTGGGCAAAAAAATCAAGGTATTT
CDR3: CALWEVKRRELGKKIKVF

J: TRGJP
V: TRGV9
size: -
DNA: TGTGCCTTGTGGGAGGCCGCAGGAGAGTTGGGCAAAAAAATCAAGGTATTT
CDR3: CALWEAAGELGKKIKVF

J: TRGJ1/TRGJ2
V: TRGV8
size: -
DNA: TGTGCCACCTGGGAATTCCCACCGTATTATAAGAAACTCTTT
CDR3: CATWEFPPYYKKLF

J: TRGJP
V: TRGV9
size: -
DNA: TGTGCCTTGTGGGAGGTGCCAGAGGGGCAAGAGTTGGGCAAAAAAATCAAGGTATTT
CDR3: CALWEVPEGQELGKKIKVF

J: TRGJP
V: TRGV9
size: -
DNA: TGTGCCTTGTGGGAAAACAATCAAGAGTTGGGCAAAAAAATCAAGGTATTT
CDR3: CALWENNQELGKKIKVF

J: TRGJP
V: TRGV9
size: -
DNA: TGTGCCTTGTGGACTGAGGGGCAAGAGTTGGGCAAAAAAATCAAGGTATTT
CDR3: CALWTEGQELGKKIKVF

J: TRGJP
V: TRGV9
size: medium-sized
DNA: TGTGCCTTGTGGGAGGTGCAGCCGGAGTTGGGCAAAAAAATCAAGGTATTT
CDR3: CALWEVQPELGKKIKVF

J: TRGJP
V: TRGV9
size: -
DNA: TGTGCCTTGTGGGAAACGCAAGAGTTGGGCAAAAAAATCAAGGTATTT
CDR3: CALWETQELGKKIKVF

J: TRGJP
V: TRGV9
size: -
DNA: TGTGCCTTGTGGGCCTTAGGGGAGTTGGGCAAAAAAATCAAGGTATTT
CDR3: CALWALGELGKKIKVF

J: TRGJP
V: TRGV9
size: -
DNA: TGTGCCTTGTGGGAGGTCTCACAAGAGTCGGGCAAAAAAATCAAGGTATTT
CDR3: CALWEVSQESGKKIKVF